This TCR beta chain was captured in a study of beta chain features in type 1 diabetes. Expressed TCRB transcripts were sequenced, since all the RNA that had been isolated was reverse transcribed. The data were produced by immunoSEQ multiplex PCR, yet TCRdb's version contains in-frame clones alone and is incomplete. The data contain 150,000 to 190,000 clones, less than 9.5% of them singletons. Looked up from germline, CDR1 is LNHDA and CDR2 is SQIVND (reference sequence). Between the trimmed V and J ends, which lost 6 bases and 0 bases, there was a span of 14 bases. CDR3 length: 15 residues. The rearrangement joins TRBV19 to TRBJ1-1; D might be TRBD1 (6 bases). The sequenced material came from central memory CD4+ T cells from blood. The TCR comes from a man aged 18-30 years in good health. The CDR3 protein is CASRRPGGMNTEAFF. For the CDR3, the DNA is TGTGCCAGTAGGCGACCTGGGGGCATGAACACTGAAGCTTTCTTT.